This TCR gamma chain originates from a study of gamma-delta chains in newborns, infants, children. Study-level background: Microbial exposure reportedly drives polyclonal innate γδ T cell expansion after birth.

TCRdb re-processed the reads using CATT. The data show approximately 2,500 gamma-chain clones, with about 47% seen just once and approximately 4.3% held by the top ten. In this sample, this clone turned up a few times. The sample taken for sequencing was blood. The clonotype comes from a child who was a newborn, infant or young child, either healthy, febrile or measles-vaccinated (not recorded which).

CDR3 sequence reads: CATWDSDYYKKLF. The CDR3 region has the DNA TGTGCCACCTGGGACAGTGATTATTATAAGAAACTCTTT. The chain joins TRGV5 to TRGJ1 or TRGJ2. TCRdb records no J gene; here it was assigned by comparing the DNA to germline. The CDR3 is 13 residues long. Trimming removed 1 base from V and 2 bases from J; junction bases left unmatched: 2. CDR1 is VINAFY, CDR2 YDVSNSKD, per germline.